This T cell receptor beta chain was recovered during a study of long-term antiretroviral therapy in people with HIV. Whole-study findings and limits: Versus controls, repertoires in people with HIV had narrower CDR3 length ranges. Those clones which expanded before ART made up the dominant part of the repertoire at all time points.

Researchers ran immunoSEQ v3.0 at survey level. Produced via immunoSEQ multiplex PCR; TCRdb's table is partial and in-frame only. The table lists about 8,500 clones, 65% to 85% of them singletons, with less than 9.5% in the top ten. On this clone: Its matching antigen is unknown. The junction and the germline gene differ at one end; a read error may be behind it.

The sequence derives from a man aged 25 to 40 with HIV. Sequencing was performed on unsorted PBMCs, taken 0.3 years before starting antiretroviral therapy.

The CDR3 loop reads CASSLAEPYNEQFF. Written as DNA, the CDR3 is TGTGCCAGCAGCCTAGCGGAGCCATACAATGAGCAGTTCTTC. This sequence joins TRBV7-2 and TRBJ2-1; TRBD2 matches 7 bases. CDR1 is SGHTA, CDR2 FQGNSA, per germline. The CDR3 extends over 14 amino acids.